This T cell receptor beta chain was sequenced during a study of tumor and adjacent non-tumor tissue in lung cancer. Findings and caveats of the study: In normal lung, the top 100 clones were significantly more dominant than in tumor.

A modified ARM-PCR protocol with three rounds of nested PCR amplified TCRbeta. TCRdb ran MiXCR on the multiplex PCR reads and lists one entry per CDR3 protein. The repertoire includes more than 95,000 distinct CDR3 sequences, about 66% of them detected once, and 9.5% to 15% sits in the top ten. The CDR3 has 12 amino acids. Germline V gives CDR1 SQVTM, CDR2 ANQGSEA. A word on this clonotype: What it recognizes is unknown. A much larger clone sits a single nucleotide away, making a read error possible.

RNA was extracted from bulk tissue without any cell sorting. Sample: lung tumor tissue. This rearrangement joins TRBV29-1 to TRBJ2-5; D is undetermined. The receptor's source is a man under 40 with non-small cell lung cancer. CDR3 sequence: CSVDALEETLYF. For the CDR3, the DNA is TGCAGCGTTGATGCGTTGGAAGAGACCCTGTACTTC.